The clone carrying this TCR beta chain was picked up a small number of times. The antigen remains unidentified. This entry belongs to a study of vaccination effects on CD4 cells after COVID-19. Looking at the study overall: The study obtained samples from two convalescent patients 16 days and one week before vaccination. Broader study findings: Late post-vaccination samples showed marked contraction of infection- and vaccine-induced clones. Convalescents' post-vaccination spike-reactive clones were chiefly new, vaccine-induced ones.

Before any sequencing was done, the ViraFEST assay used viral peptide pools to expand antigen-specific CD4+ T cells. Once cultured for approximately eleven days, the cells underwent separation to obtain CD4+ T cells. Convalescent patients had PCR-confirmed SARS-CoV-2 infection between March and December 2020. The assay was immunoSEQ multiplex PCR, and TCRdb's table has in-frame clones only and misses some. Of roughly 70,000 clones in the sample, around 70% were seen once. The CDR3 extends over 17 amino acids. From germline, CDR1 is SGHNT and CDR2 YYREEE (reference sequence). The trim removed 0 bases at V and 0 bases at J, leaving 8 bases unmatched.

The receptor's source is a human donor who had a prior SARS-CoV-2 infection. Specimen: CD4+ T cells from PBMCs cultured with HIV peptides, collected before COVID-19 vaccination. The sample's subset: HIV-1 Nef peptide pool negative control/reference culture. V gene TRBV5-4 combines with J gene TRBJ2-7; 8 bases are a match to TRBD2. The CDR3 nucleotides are TGTGCCAGCAGCTTGGCGGGAGGTAGCGGGACCTCCTACGAGCAGTACTTC. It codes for CASSLAGGSGTSYEQYF.